The 2 T cell receptor beta chains given below trace back to one sample, sequenced in a study of beta chain features in type 1 diabetes. All of the isolated RNA was reverse transcribed, so expressed TCRB transcripts were sequenced. Some clones are missing from TCRdb's copy, which holds only in-frame ones; the method was immunoSEQ multiplex PCR. The repertoire includes over 300,000 clones, around 8% of them detected once, and around 0.44% sits in the top ten. Sequenced: central memory CD4+ T cells from blood. These receptors all stem from a woman younger than 35 in good health.

In this sample, this clone turned up a few times. The chain couples TRBV29-1 to TRBJ1-1; D possibly corresponds to TRBD1 (6 bases). CDR3 size: 12 residues. Germline CDR1 is SQVTM and CDR2 is ANQGSEA. V lost 5 bases and J lost 3, with 10 bases in between. The CDR3 nucleotides are TGCAGCGTTACAGGGAAGTACACTGAAGCTTTCTTT. Translation gives CSVTGKYTEAFF.

Comments on this clone: The sample carries other DNA sequences with the same CDR3. J is TRBJ2-2 and V is TRBV7-2; D unclear. Germline V gene sequence: CDR1 SGHTA, CDR2 FQGNSA. The CDR3 runs to 12 residues. Trimming took off 4 bases at V and 8 bases at J, with 8 bases between the two ends. The CDR3 sequence is CASSYLTGELFF. The CDR3 DNA sequence: TGTGCCAGCAGCTATTTAACAGGGGAGCTGTTTTTT.